Shown below are 2 T cell receptor beta chains from a single sample sequenced in a study of long-term antiretroviral therapy in people with HIV. Sequencing used immunoSEQ v3.0 at survey level. The protocol was immunoSEQ multiplex PCR, while the TCRdb copy is restricted to in-frame clones and leaves out a portion. Of about 39,000 clones in the sample, about 85% were seen once. This material consisted of unsorted PBMCs, taken 3.1 years after starting antiretroviral therapy. These receptor sequences come from a woman in her 50s with HIV.

This rearrangement joins TRBV30 to TRBJ1-4; the D is unclear. Trimming cost V 0 bases and J 3 bases, with 5 bases left between them. The CDR3 contains 13 residues. The germline V gene has CDR1 GTSNPN and CDR2 SVGIG (reference sequence). Written as DNA, the CDR3 is TGTGCCTGGAGTGTAAACCCTAATGAAAAACTGTTTTTT. Its translation is CAWSVNPNEKLFF.

This clone was detected only a few times. The rearrangement links TRBV7-9 to TRBJ2-7, with a weak D call TRBD1 (6 bases). The CDR3 is 15 amino acids. Trimming removed 4 bases at V and 3 bases at J, with 16 bases between. Germline V gene lookup returns CDR1 SEHNR and CDR2 FQNEAQ (reference sequence). CDR3 protein: CASSSAGQIYYEQYF. As DNA, the CDR3 is TGTGCCAGCAGCTCGGCCGGACAGATTTACTACGAGCAGTACTTC. Using reference TRBV7-9 and TRBJ2-7 for the parts outside the CDR3, the full variable domain is DTGVSQNPRHKITKRGQNVTFRCDPISEHNRLYWYRQTLGQGPEFLTYFQNEAQLEKSRLLSDRFSAERPKGSFSTLEIQRTEQGDSAMYLCASSSAGQIYYEQYFGPGTRLTVT.